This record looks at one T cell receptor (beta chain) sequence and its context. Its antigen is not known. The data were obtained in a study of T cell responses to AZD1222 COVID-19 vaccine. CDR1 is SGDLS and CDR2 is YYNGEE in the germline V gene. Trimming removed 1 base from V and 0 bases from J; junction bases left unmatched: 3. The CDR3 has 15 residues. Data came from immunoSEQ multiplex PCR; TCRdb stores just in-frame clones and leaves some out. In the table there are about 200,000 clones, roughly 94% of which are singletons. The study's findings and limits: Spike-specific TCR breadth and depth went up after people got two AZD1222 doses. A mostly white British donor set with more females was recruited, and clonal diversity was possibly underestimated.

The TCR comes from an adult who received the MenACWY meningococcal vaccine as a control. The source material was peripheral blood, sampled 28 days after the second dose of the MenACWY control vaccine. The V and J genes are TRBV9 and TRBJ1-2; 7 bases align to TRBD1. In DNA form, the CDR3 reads TGTGCCAGCAGCGTAATCCAGGGGGCTAACTATGGCTACACCTTC. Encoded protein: CASSVIQGANYGYTF.